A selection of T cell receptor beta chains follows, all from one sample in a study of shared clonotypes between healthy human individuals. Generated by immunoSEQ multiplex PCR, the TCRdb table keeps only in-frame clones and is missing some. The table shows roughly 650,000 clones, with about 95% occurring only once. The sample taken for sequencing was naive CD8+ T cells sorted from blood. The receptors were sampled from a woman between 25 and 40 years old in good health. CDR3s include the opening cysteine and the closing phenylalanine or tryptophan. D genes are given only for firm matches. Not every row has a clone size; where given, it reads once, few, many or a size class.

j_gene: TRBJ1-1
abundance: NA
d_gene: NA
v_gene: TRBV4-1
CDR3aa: CASSQEARQSENTEAFF
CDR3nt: TGCGCCAGCAGCCAAGAGGCCAGGCAGAGTGAAAACACTGAAGCTTTCTTT

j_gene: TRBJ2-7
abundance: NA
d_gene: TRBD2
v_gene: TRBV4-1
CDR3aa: CASSHLLAGGYEQYF
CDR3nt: TGCGCCAGCAGCCATTTACTAGCGGGAGGCTACGAGCAGTACTTC

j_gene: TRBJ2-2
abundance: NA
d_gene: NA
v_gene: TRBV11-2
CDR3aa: CASSLVGGVKTGELFF
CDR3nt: TGTGCCAGCAGCTTAGTCGGGGGAGTGAAAACCGGGGAGCTGTTTTTT

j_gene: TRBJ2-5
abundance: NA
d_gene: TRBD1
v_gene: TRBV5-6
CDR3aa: CASSWDRGLETQYF
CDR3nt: TGTGCCAGCAGCTGGGACAGGGGGCTCGAGACCCAGTACTTC

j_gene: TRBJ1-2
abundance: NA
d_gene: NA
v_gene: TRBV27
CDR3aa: CASSSRATLSDGYTF
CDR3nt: TGTGCCAGCAGTTCTCGGGCCACCCTTTCGGATGGCTACACCTTC

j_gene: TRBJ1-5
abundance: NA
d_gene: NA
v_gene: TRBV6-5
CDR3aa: CASTPNGGHNQPQHF
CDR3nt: TGTGCCAGCACCCCCAATGGCGGCCACAATCAGCCCCAGCATTTT

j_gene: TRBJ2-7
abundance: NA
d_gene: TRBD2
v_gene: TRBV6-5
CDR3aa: CASSSKTSGVPYEQYF
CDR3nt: TGTGCCAGCAGTTCAAAGACTAGCGGTGTTCCCTACGAGCAGTACTTC

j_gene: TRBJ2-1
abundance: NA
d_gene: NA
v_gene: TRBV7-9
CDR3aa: CASSSHLGINNEQFF
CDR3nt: TGTGCCAGCAGCTCACACTTGGGGATTAACAATGAGCAGTTCTTC

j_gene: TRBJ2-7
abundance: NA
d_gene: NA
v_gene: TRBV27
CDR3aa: CASSTVAGGPYEQYF
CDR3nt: TGTGCCAGCAGTACGGTGGCAGGGGGGCCCTACGAGCAGTACTTC

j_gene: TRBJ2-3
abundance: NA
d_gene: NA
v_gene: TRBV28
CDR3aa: CASSSPKERTDTQYF
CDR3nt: TGTGCCAGCAGCTCCCCGAAGGAGAGGACAGATACGCAGTATTTT

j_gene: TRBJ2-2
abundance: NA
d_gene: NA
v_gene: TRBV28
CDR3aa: CASSFRRITGELFF
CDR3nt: TGTGCCAGCAGTTTTCGACGGATCACCGGGGAGCTGTTTTTT

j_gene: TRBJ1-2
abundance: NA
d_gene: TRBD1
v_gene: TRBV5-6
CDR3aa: CASSLGTGIGGYTF
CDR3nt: TGTGCCAGCAGCTTGGGGACAGGGATCGGTGGCTACACCTTC

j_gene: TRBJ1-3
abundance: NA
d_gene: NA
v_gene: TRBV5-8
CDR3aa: CASSSPGNTIYF
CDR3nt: TGTGCCAGCAGCTCTCCGGGAAACACCATATATTTT

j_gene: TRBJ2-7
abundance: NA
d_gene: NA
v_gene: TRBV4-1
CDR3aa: CASSQERIRYEQYF
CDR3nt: TGCGCCAGCAGCCAAGAAAGGATAAGGTACGAGCAGTACTTC

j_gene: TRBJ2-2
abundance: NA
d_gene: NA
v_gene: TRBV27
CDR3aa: CASSYAENTGELFF
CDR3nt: TGTGCCAGCAGTTATGCCGAGAACACCGGGGAGCTGTTTTTT

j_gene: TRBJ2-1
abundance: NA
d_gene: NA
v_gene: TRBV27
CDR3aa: CASSFRPNEQFF
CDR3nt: TGTGCCAGCAGTTTTCGACCCAATGAGCAGTTCTTC

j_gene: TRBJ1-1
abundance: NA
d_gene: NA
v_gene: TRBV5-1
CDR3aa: CASSLAGAQTEAFF
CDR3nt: TGCGCCAGCAGCTTGGCTGGGGCTCAAACTGAAGCTTTCTTT

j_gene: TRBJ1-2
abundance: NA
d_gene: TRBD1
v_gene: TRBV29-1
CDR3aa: CSVEDREDGSYGYTF
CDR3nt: TGCAGCGTTGAGGACAGGGAGGATGGAAGCTATGGCTACACCTTC

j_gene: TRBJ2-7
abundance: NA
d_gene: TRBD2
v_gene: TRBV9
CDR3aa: CASSYSGDEQYF
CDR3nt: TGTGCCAGCAGTTATAGCGGGGACGAGCAGTACTTC

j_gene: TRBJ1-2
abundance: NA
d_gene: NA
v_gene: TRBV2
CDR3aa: CASSEDPHRAVSYGYTF
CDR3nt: TGTGCCAGCAGTGAAGACCCACATCGTGCTGTCTCCTATGGCTACACCTTC

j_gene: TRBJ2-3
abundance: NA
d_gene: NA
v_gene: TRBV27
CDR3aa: CASSLGGAQYF
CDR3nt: TGTGCCAGCAGTTTAGGAGGGGCGCAGTATTTT

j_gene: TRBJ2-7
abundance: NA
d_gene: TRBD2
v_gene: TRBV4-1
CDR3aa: CASSPAGGDNEQYF
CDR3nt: TGCGCCAGCAGCCCGGCGGGAGGGGATAACGAGCAGTACTTC

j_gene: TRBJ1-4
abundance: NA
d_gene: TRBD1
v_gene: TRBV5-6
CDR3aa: CASSPGQGYEKLFF
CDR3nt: TGTGCCAGCAGCCCCGGACAGGGTTATGAAAAACTGTTTTTT

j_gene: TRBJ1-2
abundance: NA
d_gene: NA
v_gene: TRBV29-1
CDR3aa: CSVEFTVYGYTF
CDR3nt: TGCAGCGTTGAATTCACAGTATATGGCTACACCTTC

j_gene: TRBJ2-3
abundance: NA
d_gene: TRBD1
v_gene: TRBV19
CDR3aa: CASSANLWTGSTDTQYF
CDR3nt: TGTGCCAGTAGTGCGAACCTGTGGACAGGAAGCACAGATACGCAGTATTTT

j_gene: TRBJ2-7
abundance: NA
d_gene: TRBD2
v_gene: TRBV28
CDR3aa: CASSQLAGLTYEQYF
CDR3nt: TGTGCCAGCAGCCAACTAGCGGGGTTAACCTACGAGCAGTACTTC

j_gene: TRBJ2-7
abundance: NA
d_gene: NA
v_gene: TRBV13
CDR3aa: CASTWGTNYEQYF
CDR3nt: TGTGCCAGTACCTGGGGGACAAACTACGAGCAGTACTTC

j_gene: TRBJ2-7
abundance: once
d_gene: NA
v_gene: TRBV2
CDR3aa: CASSAWDKGTYEQYF
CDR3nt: TGTGCCAGCAGTGCATGGGACAAAGGAACCTACGAGCAGTACTTC

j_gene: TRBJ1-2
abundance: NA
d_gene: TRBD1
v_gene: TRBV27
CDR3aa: CASSIDRAAGTAYGYTF
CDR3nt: TGTGCCAGCAGTATAGACCGGGCTGCCGGGACAGCCTATGGCTACACCTTC

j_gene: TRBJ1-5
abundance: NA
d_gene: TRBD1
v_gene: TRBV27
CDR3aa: CASRSGTGGFQPQHF
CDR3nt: TGTGCCAGCAGGTCCGGGACAGGGGGCTTTCAGCCCCAGCATTTT

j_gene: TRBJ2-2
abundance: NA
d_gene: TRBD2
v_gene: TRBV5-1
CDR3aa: CASSWKLAVNTGELFF
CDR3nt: TGCGCCAGCAGCTGGAAACTAGCGGTGAACACCGGGGAGCTGTTTTTT

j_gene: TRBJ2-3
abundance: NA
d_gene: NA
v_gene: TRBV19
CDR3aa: CASRPPGADTQYF
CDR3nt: TGTGCCAGTAGGCCGCCGGGGGCAGATACGCAGTATTTT